Listed here are 32 T cell receptor beta chains from one sample, sequenced in a study of tumor-infiltrating lymphocytes in oesophageal squamous cell carcinoma. TCRdb passed the PCR reads through MiXCR, listing each CDR3 protein once. Found here are about 15,000 distinct CDR3 sequences, about 53% of them singletons; the top ten hold approximately 16%. Sequencing was carried out using esophageal tumor tissue. These receptors came from a male donor with esophageal squamous cell carcinoma.

This CDR3 reads CASSPGQEAYEQYF. CDR3 nucleotides: TGTGCCAGCAGTCCGGGACAGGAGGCCTACGAGCAGTACTTC. V is TRBV6-1 and J is TRBJ2-4; 8 bases align to TRBD1. The J call is uncertain, as TRBJ2-7 better fits the DNA end. In germline, CDR1 is MNHNS, CDR2 SASEGT. The CDR3 length is 14 residues.

The chain carries TRBV6-2 or TRBV6-3 and TRBJ2-2; D is unclear. CDR3 length equals 13 residues. V was shortened by 4 bases and J by 6 bases, with 9 bases between the two germline ends. Per the germline V gene, CDR1 is MNHEY and CDR2 is SVGEGT. CDR3 sequence: CASSSPRAGELFF. Written as DNA, the CDR3 is TGTGCCAGCAGTTCCCCCCGAGCCGGGGAGCTGTTTTTT.

This clonotype was observed a few times. The chain is built from TRBV7-2 and TRBJ1-5; 12 bases line up with TRBD1. The CDR3 is 16 residues long. The V gene's germline CDR1 is SGHTA and CDR2 FQGNSA. With V trimmed by 4 bases and J by 5 bases, 6 bases remained unmatched. Here the CDR3 reads CASSSSGQGAHQPQHF. CDR3 bases: TGTGCCAGCAGCTCTTCGGGACAGGGGGCTCATCAGCCCCAGCATTTT.

Notes on this clonotype: A read error may account for a junction end that differs from germline. This chain connects TRBV7-9 to TRBJ1-1; D is unresolved. The CDR3 extends over 13 amino acids. Germline V CDR1 and CDR2: SEHNR, FQNEAQ (reference sequence). This CDR3 is CASSLSPSTEAFF. The DNA for the CDR3 is TGTGCCAGCAGCTTGTCCCCCAGCACTGAAGCTTTCTTC. Supplemented by reference TRBV7-9 and TRBJ1-1, the full variable domain reads DTGVSQNPRHKITKRGQNVTFRCDPISEHNRLYWYRQTLGQGPEFLTYFQNEAQLEKSRLLSDRFSAERPKGSFSTLEIQRTEQGDSAMYLCASSLSPSTEAFFGQGTRLTVV.

The chain joins TRBV6-8 to TRBJ2-7, with D possibly TRBD2 on 6 matching bases. Germline V gene sequence: CDR1 MNHGY, CDR2 SAAAGT. The CDR3 totals 15 residues. The germline V and J ends were trimmed by 5 bases and 4 bases, with 18 bases remaining between them. The CDR3 loop reads CASSTESGRGYEQYF. In nucleotides, the CDR3 is TGTGCCAGCAGTACGGAAAGCGGGCGAGGTTACGAGCAGTACTTC.

The J gene is TRBJ2-5, the V gene TRBV7-4, with D possibly called TRBD1 or TRBD2 (5 bases each). The CDR3 contains 13 residues. The V end was cut by 3 bases, the J end by 11 bases, with 16 bases between. In germline, CDR1 is SGHVT, CDR2 SQSDAQ. The CDR3 DNA reads TGTGCCAGCAGCTTGGGGACGATCAATGAGCAGTACTTC. This codes for CASSLGTINEQYF.

This clonotype was recorded many times. This chain joins TRBV6-1 and TRBJ2-3, with 9 nucleotides matching TRBD2. This CDR3 is built from 14 residues. Germline V gene lookup returns CDR1 MNHNS and CDR2 SASEGT. V lost 8 bases and J lost 3; bases outside the gene matches: 6. The chain's CDR3 is CASGLAGSTDTQYF. CDR3 nucleotides: TGTGCCAGCGGCCTAGCGGGAAGTACAGATACGCAGTATTTT.

V is TRBV10-3 and J is TRBJ2-3; a weak D match, TRBD2 (6 bases). Germline V gene data show CDR1 as ENHRY and CDR2 as SYGVKD. The CDR3 length is 14 residues. The V end was cut by 3 bases, the J end by 4 bases, with 11 bases between. The CDR3 here is CAISEMEGPDTQYF. As DNA, the CDR3 is TGTGCCATCAGTGAAATGGAGGGACCAGATACGCAGTATTTT.

This clonotype is medium-sized within its sample. V is TRBV27 and J is TRBJ2-7, with TRBD1 identical over 9 bases. The V segment lost 5 bases and the J segment 5 bases; nucleotides outside the gene matches: 7. The CDR3 runs 14 residues. Germline CDR1 reads MNHEY; CDR2 reads SMNVEV (reference sequence). The CDR3 coding sequence is TGTGCCAGCAGTGCCGGACAGGGGACCCACGAGCAGTACTTC. Encoded protein: CASSAGQGTHEQYF.

This clonotype was counted between two and nine times. This CDR3 reads CASSVKPRGGYTF. The CDR3 DNA reads TGTGCCAGCAGTGTTAAACCGCGAGGAGGCTACACCTTC. The rearrangement links TRBV28 to TRBJ1-2; no clear D gene. CDR3 length: 13 amino acids. Trimming shortened V by 5 bases and J by 8 bases, and 15 bases separated the two germline ends. Germline V gene sequence: CDR1 MDHEN, CDR2 SYDVKM.

The sample holds one count of this clonotype. The chain joins TRBV7-2 to TRBJ2-2; tentative D call: TRBD1 (6 bases). There are 14 residues in the CDR3. The V and J ends lost 3 bases and 3 bases respectively, with 8 bases between them. Germline V gene sequence: CDR1 SGHTA, CDR2 FQGNSA. CDR3 bases: TGTGCCAGCAGCTTCGGACAGCACACCGGGGAGCTGTTTTTT. Its protein product is CASSFGQHTGELFF.

This clonotype was seen at least ten times. The chain recombines TRBV28 with TRBJ2-7; D may be TRBD1 (5 bases). The CDR3 contains 14 residues. The V and J ends lost 4 bases and 2 bases respectively, with 12 bases between them. Germline lookup yields CDR1 MDHEN and CDR2 SYDVKM. CDR3 loop: CASSWVTGPYEQYF. CDR3 bases: TGTGCCAGCAGTTGGGTCACAGGACCCTACGAGCAGTACTTC.

The chain carries TRBV6-6 and TRBJ2-1, with unresolved D. The V gene lost 7 bases and the J gene lost 0 bases, with 7 bases spanning the gap. The CDR3 sequence is 13 residues long. The germline V gene encodes CDR1 MNHNY and CDR2 SVGAGI (reference sequence). In nucleotides, the CDR3 is TGTGCCAGCAACCCGAGCTCCTACAATGAGCAGTTCTTC. Its protein is CASNPSSYNEQFF.

The chain joins TRBV7-8 to TRBJ2-5, with D possibly being TRBD2 (6 bases). Deletions cut 5 bases from V and 2 bases from J, with 12 bases between. Germline CDR1 and CDR2: SGHVS and FQNEAQ. The CDR3 runs to 14 residues. The CDR3 region is CASSVRRDQETQYF. CDR3 DNA: TGTGCCAGCAGCGTCAGGCGGGATCAAGAGACCCAGTACTTC.

The V call is TRBV10-2, the J call TRBJ2-7; TRBD1 aligns across 8 bases. After removal of 5 bases from V and 6 bases from J, the junction contained 9 bases not matched to a gene. The CDR3 has 14 amino acids. CDR1 WSHSY and CDR2 SAAADI come from the germline V gene. DNA for the CDR3: TGCGCCAGCAGTCGACAGGGGTTAATCGGCGAGCAGTACTTC. Its protein product is CASSRQGLIGEQYF.

This chain joins TRBV7-9 and TRBJ2-1; no clear D. Germline V gives CDR1 SEHNR, CDR2 FQNEAQ (reference sequence). Deletions cut 1 base from V and 6 bases from J, with 10 bases between. The CDR3 covers 14 residues. The CDR3 DNA is TGTGCCAGCAGCTTAGGCGAAATCGGCAATGAGCAGTTCTTC. It specifies CASSLGEIGNEQFF.

This clonotype ranks as medium-sized. The chain carries TRBV7-9 and TRBJ1-2; possibly TRBD1 for D (6 bases). Between the trimmed V and J ends, which lost 5 bases and 6 bases, there was a span of 19 bases. The germline V gene has CDR1 SEHNR and CDR2 FQNEAQ (reference sequence). The CDR3 sequence is 15 residues long. DNA for the CDR3: TGTGCCAGCAGCCGGACCATGGGGGGGCAACATGGCTACACCTTC. Protein: CASSRTMGGQHGYTF.

A remark on this clonotype: Without the conserved terminal phenylalanine or tryptophan, this CDR3 likely stems from a read error. The limits of the CDR3 on the DNA are not certain, so only TCRdb's listed CDR3 is given. The rearrangement joins TRBV20-1 to TRBJ2-6; the D call in the table, TRBD2, was not verified against the DNA. The CDR3 region is 17 residues in length, termini included. The V gene's germline CDR1 is DFQATT and CDR2 SNEGSKA (reference sequence). CDR3 loop: CSARIPTSGQETQYFGP.

About this clonotype: A junction end diverges from the germline sequence, so it may reflect a read error. The chain joins TRBV7-4 to TRBJ2-1; 7 nucleotides agree with TRBD2. Germline CDR1 SGHVT, CDR2 SQSDAQ. The CDR3 runs 16 residues. The CDR3 DNA follows: TGTGCCAGCAGCGCCGACCTAGCGGACCCCTACAATGAGCAGTTCTTT. Encoded protein: CASSADLADPYNEQFF.

The chain is built from TRBV7-2 and TRBJ2-5, with 7 positions matching TRBD1. The J call is in doubt because the DNA end fits TRBJ2-1 better. Germline V gene data show CDR1 as SGHTA and CDR2 as FQGNSA. The CDR3 is made up of 14 amino acids. The CDR3 DNA follows: TGTGCCAGCAGCCGGGACAGAATTTCCGACGAGCAGTTCTTC. Translation: CASSRDRISDEQFF.

The chain carries TRBV7-8 and TRBJ2-1, with D possibly TRBD1 on 6 matching bases. The closer fit of TRBJ2-5 to the DNA end suggests the J call may be wrong. This CDR3 has 15 residues. Germline loops: CDR1 SGHVS, CDR2 FQNEAQ. The CDR3 sequence is CASSHDRQYQETQYF. CDR3 coding DNA: TGTGCCAGCAGCCACGACAGGCAGTACCAAGAGACCCAGTACTTC.

This clonotype was picked up many times. V and J are TRBV28 and TRBJ1-1, with TRBD1 matching 7 bases. The CDR3 is made up of 16 amino acids. Germline V gene lookup returns CDR1 MDHEN and CDR2 SYDVKM. The ends lost 5 bases at V and 5 bases at J; junction bases unmatched: 14. The CDR3 loop is CASSMTGFRPGTEAFF. The CDR3 coding sequence is TGTGCCAGCAGTATGACAGGGTTCCGGCCGGGTACTGAAGCTTTCTTT.

This clonotype was seen repeatedly, ten times or more. The rearrangement uses TRBV20-1 and TRBJ2-1; 10 bases agree with TRBD2. The DNA end favors TRBJ2-7, so the J call may be wrong. The CDR3 sequence is 15 residues long. Germline V gene data show CDR1 as DFQATT and CDR2 as SNEGSKA (reference sequence). CDR3 sequence (DNA): TGCAGTGCTCCACCTCCGGGACTAGCGCCCTACGAGCAGTACTTC. This translates into CSAPPPGLAPYEQYF.

The chain employs TRBV7-9 and TRBJ2-5; 9 bases line up with TRBD2. The CDR3 has 14 residues. Germline V CDR1 and CDR2: SEHNR, FQNEAQ (reference sequence). The J segment lost 4 bases and the V segment lost 0 bases, leaving 0 bases of the junction unmatched. The CDR3 is CASSLARGGETQYF. The CDR3 DNA is TGTGCCAGCAGCTTAGCGCGGGGGGGAGAGACCCAGTACTTC.

V gene TRBV7-3 combines with J gene TRBJ2-5, with TRBD1 matching 8 bases. Germline CDR1 SGHTA, CDR2 FQGTGA. The CDR3 sequence is 13 residues long. With V trimmed by 5 bases and J by 6 bases, 5 bases remained unmatched. CDR3 loop: CASSRGQGKTQYF. CDR3 DNA sequence: TGTGCCAGCAGCCGAGGACAGGGAAAGACCCAGTACTTC.

This clonotype was seen at least ten times. V and J are TRBV6-1 and TRBJ2-1; TRBD2 aligns across 11 bases. The DNA end is more similar to TRBJ2-7, so the J call may be wrong. Germline loops: CDR1 MNHNS, CDR2 SASEGT. This CDR3 spans 20 amino acids. CDR3 loop: CASSESVTSGIRSSYNEQYF. The CDR3 coding sequence is TGTGCCAGCAGTGAATCCGTGACTAGCGGGATCCGGAGCTCCTACAATGAGCAGTACTTC.

V usage is TRBV27 and J usage is TRBJ1-5; possibly TRBD1 for D (5 bases). This CDR3 region has 13 residues. From germline, CDR1 is MNHEY and CDR2 SMNVEV (reference sequence). Trimming took 3 bases from V and 7 from J, leaving 10 bases between them. The DNA for the CDR3 is TGTGCCAGCAGTTTCGGGGGAGAACAGCCCCAGCATTTT. This gives the protein CASSFGGEQPQHF.

As to this clonotype: The CDR3 does not end in the conserved phenylalanine or tryptophan, so this is likely a read error. Because the CDR3's place on the DNA is in doubt, the DNA is left out and the CDR3 is given as listed by TCRdb. V and J are TRBV12-3 or TRBV12-4 and TRBJ2-5; TRBD1, the table's D call, was not compared with the DNA. The CDR3 is 14 residues long, ends included. CDR3 loop: CASSLGDQPQHFGD.

On this clonotype: The CDR3 does not end in the conserved phenylalanine or tryptophan, so this is likely a read error. It is unclear where the CDR3 begins or ends on the DNA, so no DNA is shown, and the CDR3 is as TCRdb lists it. J is TRBJ2-3 and V is TRBV7-8; the table's D call, TRBD1, has no DNA check behind it. The V gene's germline CDR1 is SGHVS and CDR2 FQNEAQ. The CDR3 is 14 residues long, ends included. CDR3 sequence reads: CASSYTRDEQFFGP.

The rearrangement links TRBV12-3 or TRBV12-4 to TRBJ1-1; D may be TRBD1 (6 bases). Trimming removed 5 bases at V and 7 bases at J, with 20 bases between. The CDR3 is 15 amino acids. The CDR3 DNA sequence: TGTGCCAGCAGTATCGTACAGGGAGAATGGGTTGAAGCTTTCTTT. Translation gives CASSIVQGEWVEAFF.

This chain joins TRBV3-1 and TRBJ2-2; D remains unclear. Per the germline V gene, CDR1 is LGHDT and CDR2 is YNNKEL (reference sequence). This CDR3 is built from 13 residues. Trimming took off 0 bases at V and 3 bases at J, with 2 bases between the two ends. The CDR3 reads CASSQEDTGELFF. The CDR3, as DNA: TGTGCCAGCAGCCAAGAAGACACCGGGGAGCTGTTTTTT.

This clonotype was seen repeatedly, ten times or more. One end of the junction varies from germline; a read error may be responsible. The chain combines TRBV5-4 with TRBJ2-1; 7 nucleotides agree with TRBD2. From germline, CDR1 is SGHNT and CDR2 YYREEE (reference sequence). This CDR3 region has 16 residues. In DNA, the CDR3 is TGCGCCAGCAGCTTGGAGGGCGGGAGCTCCTACAATGAGCAGTTCTTC. It encodes CASSLEGGSSYNEQFF.